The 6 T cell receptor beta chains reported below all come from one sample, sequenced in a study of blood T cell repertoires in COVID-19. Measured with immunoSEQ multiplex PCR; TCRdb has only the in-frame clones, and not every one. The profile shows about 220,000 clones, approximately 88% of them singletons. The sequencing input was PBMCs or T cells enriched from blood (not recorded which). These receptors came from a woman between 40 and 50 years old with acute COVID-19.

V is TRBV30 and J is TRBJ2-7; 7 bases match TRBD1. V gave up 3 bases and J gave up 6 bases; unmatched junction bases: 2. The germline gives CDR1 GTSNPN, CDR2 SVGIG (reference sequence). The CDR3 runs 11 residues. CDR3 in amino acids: CAWRRDSEQYV. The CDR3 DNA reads TGTGCCTGGAGAAGGGACAGCGAGCAGTACGTC.

Here the CDR3 reads CAISEGRGAQYF. The CDR3 DNA sequence: TGTGCCATCAGTGAGGGTAGGGGTGCGCAGTATTTT. The gene calls are TRBV10-3 and TRBJ2-3; D perhaps matches TRBD1 (5 bases). The CDR3 consists of 12 residues. V lost 2 bases and J lost 10, with 10 bases in between. Germline lookup yields CDR1 ENHRY and CDR2 SYGVKD.

The CDR3 DNA sequence: TGTGCCAGCAGCCCCCACTCCTGGGAGCAGTTCTTC. It specifies CASSPHSWEQFF. This sequence joins TRBV5-5 and TRBJ2-1; D not resolved. This CDR3 contains 12 residues. V lost 4 bases, J lost 10 bases, and 12 bases lay in between. Looked up from germline, CDR1 is SGHKS and CDR2 is YYEKEE (reference sequence).

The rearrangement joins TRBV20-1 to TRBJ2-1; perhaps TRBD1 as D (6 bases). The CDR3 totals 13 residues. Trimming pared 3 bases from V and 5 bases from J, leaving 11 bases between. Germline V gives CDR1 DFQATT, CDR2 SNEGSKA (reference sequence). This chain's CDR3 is CSASRQVNNEQFF. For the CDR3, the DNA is TGCAGTGCTAGTAGACAGGTGAACAATGAGCAGTTCTTC.

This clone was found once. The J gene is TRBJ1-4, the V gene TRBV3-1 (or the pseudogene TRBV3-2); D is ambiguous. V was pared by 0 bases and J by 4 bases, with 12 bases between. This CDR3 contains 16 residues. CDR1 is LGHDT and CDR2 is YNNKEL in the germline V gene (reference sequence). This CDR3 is CASSQDLGRVNEKLFF. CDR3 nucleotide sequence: TGTGCCAGCAGCCAAGATCTGGGGAGGGTTAATGAAAAACTGTTTTTT.

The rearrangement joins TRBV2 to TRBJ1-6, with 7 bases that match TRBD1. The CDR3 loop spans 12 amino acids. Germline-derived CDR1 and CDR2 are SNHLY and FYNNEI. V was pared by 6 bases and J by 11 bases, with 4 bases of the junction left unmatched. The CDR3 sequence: CASRGQLTPLHF. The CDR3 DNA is TGTGCCAGCAGGGGACAGTTGACACCCCTCCACTTT.